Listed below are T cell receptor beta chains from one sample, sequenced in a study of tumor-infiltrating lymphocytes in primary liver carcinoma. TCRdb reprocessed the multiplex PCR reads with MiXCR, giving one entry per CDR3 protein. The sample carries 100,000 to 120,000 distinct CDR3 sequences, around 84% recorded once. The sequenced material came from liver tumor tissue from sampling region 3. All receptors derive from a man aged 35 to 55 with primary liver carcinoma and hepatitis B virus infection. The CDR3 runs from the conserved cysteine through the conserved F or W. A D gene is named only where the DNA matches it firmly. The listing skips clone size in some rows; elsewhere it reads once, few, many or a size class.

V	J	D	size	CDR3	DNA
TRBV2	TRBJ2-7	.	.	CASRATVTPNCF	TGTGCCAGCAGAGCAACAGTGACCCCCAATTGCTTC
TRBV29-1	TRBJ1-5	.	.	CNDVGQINQPHHF	TGCAACGATGTCGGACAGATCAATCAGCCCCACCATTTT
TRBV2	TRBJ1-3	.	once	CASSLPGGCGNTIYF	TGTGCTAGCAGTTTGCCGGGGGGATGTGGAAACACCATATATTTT
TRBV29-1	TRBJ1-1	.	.	CSIIENTEAFF	TGCAGCATTATAGAGAATACTGAAGCTTTCTTT
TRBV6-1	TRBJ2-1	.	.	CASSEAPTSWTSFNEQFF	TGTGCCAGCAGTGAAGCCCCGACTAGTTGGACCTCCTTCAATGAGCAGTTCTTC
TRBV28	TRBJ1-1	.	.	CAIIRSTVSTEAFF	TGTGCCATTATTAGGAGCACAGTCTCCACTGAAGCTTTCTTT
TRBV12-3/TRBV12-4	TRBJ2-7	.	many	CASRPGQNGCHEQYF	TGTGCCAGCAGACCTGGACAGAACGGGTGCCACGAGCAGTACTTC
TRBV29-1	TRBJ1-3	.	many	CSVEDLLGNTIYF	TGCAGCGTTGAAGATCTTTTGGGAAACACCATATATTTT
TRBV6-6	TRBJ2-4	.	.	CVSSYWTSGIAKSIHYF	TGTGTCAGCAGTTACTGGACGTCAGGGATCGCTAAAAGCATTCACTACTTC
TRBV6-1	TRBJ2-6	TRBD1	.	CASSVYRGPTSGANVLTF	TGTGCCAGTAGTGTATACAGGGGTCCTACCTCTGGGGCCAACGTCCTGACTTTC
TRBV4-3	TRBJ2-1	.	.	CTSSQGSNFDEQFF	TGCACCAGCAGCCAAGGGAGCAACTTCGACGAGCAGTTCTTC
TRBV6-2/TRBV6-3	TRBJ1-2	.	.	CASRQTLEGNFGYTF	TGTGCCAGCCGCCAGACCCTCGAAGGAAACTTTGGCTACACCTTC
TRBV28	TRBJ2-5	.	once	CASSFGLRTTIEEAQYF	TGTGCCAGCAGTTTTGGCCTCAGGACAACGATTGAAGAGGCCCAGTACTTC
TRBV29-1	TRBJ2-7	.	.	CSVAFSAYEQYF	TGCAGTGTTGCCTTCTCAGCCTACGAGCAGTACTTC
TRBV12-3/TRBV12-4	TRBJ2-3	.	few	CASSSASGRIDTQYF	TGTGCCAGCAGTTCCGCGAGCGGACGCATAGATACGCAGTATTTC
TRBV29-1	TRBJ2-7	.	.	CSTGWCNHEQYF	TGCAGCACAGGTTGGTGTAATCACGAGCAGTACTTC
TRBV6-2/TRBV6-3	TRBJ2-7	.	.	CACSIAGGPGEQYF	TGTGCCTGCAGTATAGCAGGAGGACCCGGCGAGCAGTACTTC
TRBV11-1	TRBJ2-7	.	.	CASSLGLAGVSSYEQYF	TGTGCCAGCAGCTTAGGGCTGGCGGGTGTAAGCTCCTACGAGCAATACTTC
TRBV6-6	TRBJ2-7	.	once	CASSFKGSFCEQYF	TGTGCCAGCAGTTTTAAGGGTTCCTTCTGCGAGCAGTACTTC
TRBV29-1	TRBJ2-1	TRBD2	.	CSVEFGSGRISYEQFF	TGCAGCGTTGAATTCGGGAGCGGGAGGATAAGCTATGAACAGTTCTTC
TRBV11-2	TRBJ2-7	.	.	CAGTLSYEQYF	TGTGCCGGCACCTTATCCTATGAGCAGTACTTC
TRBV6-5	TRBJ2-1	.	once	CTSRTKGGPIHGEQFF	TGTACCAGTAGGACTAAAGGGGGCCCGATTCACGGTGAACAGTTCTTC
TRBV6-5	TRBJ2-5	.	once	CASTYSNPGETQYF	TGCGCCAGCACTTACTCGAATCCTGGGGAGACCCAATACTTC
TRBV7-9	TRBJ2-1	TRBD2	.	CASSRTSVQLNYNEQFF	TGTGCCAGCAGCCGGACTAGCGTACAACTAAACTACAACGAGCAGTTCTTC
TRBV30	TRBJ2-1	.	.	CVWSHSNNEQFF	TGTGTATGGAGCCACTCTAACAATGAGCAGTTCTTC
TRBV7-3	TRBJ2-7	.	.	CAGSFRVHEQYF	TGTGCCGGCAGTTTCAGGGTCCACGAACAGTACTTC
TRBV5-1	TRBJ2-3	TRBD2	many	CASSPEPGLVGTDTQYF	TGCGCCAGCAGCCCCGAGCCGGGACTAGTGGGCACAGATACGCAGTATTTT
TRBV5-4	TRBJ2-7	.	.	CASSPERRGREQYF	TGTGCCAGCAGCCCCGAAAGGAGAGGGAGAGAGCAGTACTTC
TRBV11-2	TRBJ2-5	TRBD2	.	CASSLVTSGQETQYF	TGCGCCAGCAGCTTAGTGACTAGCGGACAAGAGACCCAGTACTTC
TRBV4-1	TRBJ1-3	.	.	CASSQETGQGSHSGNTIYF	TGCGCCAGCAGCCAAGAAACGGGTCAAGGGAGTCACTCTGGAAACACCATATATTTT
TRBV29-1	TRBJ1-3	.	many	CSVLAPDSGNTIYF	TGCAGCGTACTAGCCCCCGACTCTGGAAACACCATATATTTT
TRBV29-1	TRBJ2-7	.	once	CSVGPGTSSYEQCF	.
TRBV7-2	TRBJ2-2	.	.	CASSRSTTTGELFF	TGTGCCAGCAGCAGAAGTACGACCACCGGGGAGCTGTTTTTT